This T cell receptor beta chain was documented in a study of blood T cell repertoires in COVID-19. Overall study context: Sites across the United States, Italy and Spain contributed samples from acute and convalescent COVID-19. Sources were T cells, B-cell-depleted T cells, or PBMCs; the material itself was cDNA or gDNA.

Germline V gives CDR1 MNHEY, CDR2 SVGAGI. Trimming at V came to 4 bases and at J to 0 bases, leaving 2 bases not matched to a gene. The CDR3 is 14 amino acids. Under the authors' procedure: Estimates of nucleated cell counts were drawn from the amplification of reference gene primers. The repertoire was sequenced with immunoSEQ multiplex PCR; TCRdb's copy has only in-frame clones and lacks some. The D gene and trimming were derived from the DNA, and the V and J assignments and clone size from that table. This table has under 250,000 clones, around 82% appearing once. This clone has only a few counts. V gene TRBV6-5 combines with J gene TRBJ1-1, with TRBD1 matching 7 bases. The receptor's source is a man aged 45-60 years with active or convalescent COVID-19. Input material: peripheral blood. The CDR3 here is CASSLTGLNTEAFF. The CDR3 DNA follows: TGTGCCAGCAGTTTGACAGGGCTGAACACTGAAGCTTTCTTT.